A selection of T cell receptor beta chains follows, all from one sample in a study of T cell repertoires and HLA-DP antigens. Profiled with immunoSEQ multiplex PCR; TCRdb holds only in-frame clones, not every one. The sample consists of around 100,000 clones, over 90% of them appearing once. The antigens these receptors bind are not known. What was sequenced was CD4+ T cells from PBMCs. The receptors derive from a woman aged 18-29 years in good health and CMV-seronegative. Each CDR3 is given with its conserved first and last residue. The D gene is left open where the match is weak. Expanded clones get a size class; other rows say once, few or many, or leave the size out.

J: TRBJ2-2
size: .
V: TRBV28
D: TRBD2
DNA: TGTGCCAGCAGTTCCCCTAGCGGGAGAAACACCGGGGAGCTGTTTTTT
CDR3: CASSSPSGRNTGELFF

J: TRBJ2-7
size: .
V: TRBV5-1
D: .
DNA: TGCGCCAGCAGCTTGGGCGGTGCACCTCAAACCTACGAGCAGTACTTC
CDR3: CASSLGGAPQTYEQYF

J: TRBJ2-1
size: .
V: TRBV19
D: TRBD2
DNA: TGTGCCAGTAGTACCGGACTAGCGGGATTTCGCAATGAGCAGTTCTTC
CDR3: CASSTGLAGFRNEQFF

J: TRBJ2-7
size: .
V: TRBV7-9
D: .
DNA: TGTGCCAGCAGCCTTTATCGTCAGGGCGATGAGCAGTACTTC
CDR3: CASSLYRQGDEQYF

J: TRBJ1-1
size: .
V: TRBV6-6
D: .
DNA: TGTGCCAGCAGTTACTCGGGGATTGGGGACACTGAAGCTTTCTTT
CDR3: CASSYSGIGDTEAFF

J: TRBJ2-7
size: .
V: TRBV10-3
D: .
DNA: TGTGCCATCTCAGGGGGGCCTTTCTACGAGCAGTACTTC
CDR3: CAISGGPFYEQYF

J: TRBJ2-1
size: few
V: TRBV28
D: TRBD2
DNA: TGTGCCAGCAGTCCGCGACTAGCGGGAGGCCAAGGGTCCTACAATGAGCAGTTCTTC
CDR3: CASSPRLAGGQGSYNEQFF

J: TRBJ2-1
size: few
V: TRBV2
D: .
DNA: TGTGCCAGCAGGGGGCGGAGGTCGGAGTTCTTC
CDR3: CASRGRRSEFF

J: TRBJ2-2
size: .
V: TRBV5-4
D: .
DNA: TGTGCCAGCAGCCCGGCGACGGGTCCCACCGGGGAGCTGTTTTTT
CDR3: CASSPATGPTGELFF

J: TRBJ2-1
size: .
V: TRBV4-2
D: TRBD2
DNA: TGTGCCAGCAGCCAGAAATGGGGGGGACCCTACAATGAGCAGTTCTTC
CDR3: CASSQKWGGPYNEQFF

J: TRBJ1-6
size: once
V: TRBV5-1
D: .
DNA: TGCGCCAGCAGCTTGGGATCCCGGGGCCGTCCTTATAATTCACCCCTCCACTTT
CDR3: CASSLGSRGRPYNSPLHF

J: TRBJ1-2
size: .
V: TRBV5-1
D: .
DNA: TGCGCCAGCAGCTTTTTGTCGGGGGACTATGGCTACACCTTC
CDR3: CASSFLSGDYGYTF

J: TRBJ1-3
size: medium-sized
V: TRBV14
D: .
DNA: TGTGCCAGCGGGATCTATCGCGGAAACACCATATATTTT
CDR3: CASGIYRGNTIYF

J: TRBJ2-1
size: .
V: TRBV9
D: .
DNA: TGTGCCAGCAGCGGAAGTACGGGCGCATTCAATGAGCAGTTCTTC
CDR3: CASSGSTGAFNEQFF

J: TRBJ2-1
size: .
V: TRBV18
D: .
DNA: TGTGCCAGCTCACTACCCACGGTGCAGTTCTTC
CDR3: CASSLPTVQFF

J: TRBJ2-1
size: .
V: TRBV5-1
D: TRBD2
DNA: TGCGCCAGCAGCTCCCGACTAGCGGGAGGGCCCGTAAATGAGCAGTTCTTC
CDR3: CASSSRLAGGPVNEQFF

J: TRBJ1-2
size: .
V: TRBV30
D: .
DNA: TGTGCCTGGAGTGTACAGGCAAACTATGGCTACACCTTC
CDR3: CAWSVQANYGYTF

J: TRBJ1-1
size: .
V: TRBV7-9
D: .
DNA: TGTGCCAGCAGCTCTTACAGGAACACTGAAGCTTTCTTT
CDR3: CASSSYRNTEAFF

J: TRBJ2-3
size: .
V: TRBV6-1
D: .
DNA: TGTGCCAGCAGACTCTTAGATACGCAGTATTTT
CDR3: CASRLLDTQYF

J: TRBJ1-2
size: .
V: TRBV19
D: .
DNA: TGTGCCAGTAGCGAAAGGACTGCTCCTAACTATGGCTACACCTTC
CDR3: CASSERTAPNYGYTF

J: TRBJ2-7
size: .
V: TRBV28
D: .
DNA: TGTGCCAGCAGGGACGGCTCCTACGAGCAGTACTTC
CDR3: CASRDGSYEQYF

J: TRBJ1-2
size: few
V: TRBV28
D: .
DNA: TGTGCCAGCAGTCGACTCCGGGCGTCCTTCTTC
CDR3: CASSRLRASFF

J: TRBJ1-1
size: .
V: TRBV6-6
D: TRBD1
DNA: TGTGCCAGCAGACGCAATCAGGGGGCGGCTGAAGCTTTCTTT
CDR3: CASRRNQGAAEAFF

J: TRBJ1-1
size: .
V: TRBV4-1
D: .
DNA: TGCGCCAGCAGCCAAGAATACCTAAAGAACACTGAAGCTTTCTTT
CDR3: CASSQEYLKNTEAFF

J: TRBJ1-2
size: .
V: TRBV7-2
D: .
DNA: TGTGCCAGCAGCCCGGTCTTGGCTAACTATGGCTACACCTTC
CDR3: CASSPVLANYGYTF

J: TRBJ1-1
size: .
V: TRBV21-1
D: .
DNA: TGTGCCAGCTGTTCCCGTCCGGGACAGGGCGGTAGGGGCACTGAAGCTTTCTTT
CDR3: CASCSRPGQGGRGTEAFF

J: TRBJ2-3
size: .
V: TRBV5-1
D: TRBD2
DNA: TGCGCCAGCAGCCCCCCGGCGGGAGGGGGGGTCACAGATACGCAGTATTTT
CDR3: CASSPPAGGGVTDTQYF

J: TRBJ2-5
size: .
V: TRBV7-9
D: .
DNA: TGTGCCAGCAGCTTAGGAAGGATGGAAGAGACCCAGTACTTC
CDR3: CASSLGRMEETQYF

J: TRBJ1-4
size: once
V: TRBV18
D: .
DNA: TGTGCCAGCTCGGAACGGGGTGAAAAACTGTTTTTT
CDR3: CASSERGEKLFF

J: TRBJ2-6
size: .
V: TRBV2
D: .
DNA: TGTGCCAGCAGTGAGTTGAGGTTGGACGGATTTCGGTCTGGGGCCAACGTCCTGACTTTC
CDR3: CASSELRLDGFRSGANVLTF

J: TRBJ2-5
size: .
V: TRBV12-5
D: TRBD1
DNA: TGTGCTAGTAGAAGGCAGGGGGAAGTGGCCCAGTACTTC
CDR3: CASRRQGEVAQYF

J: TRBJ1-1
size: .
V: TRBV5-6
D: .
DNA: TGTGCCAGCAGCTTTGTGACAGACGAAGCTTTCTTT
CDR3: CASSFVTDEAFF

J: TRBJ2-7
size: .
V: TRBV27
D: .
DNA: TGTGCCAGCAGTTTCAAGCGGGCGTCCTACGAGCAGTACTTC
CDR3: CASSFKRASYEQYF

J: TRBJ2-1
size: .
V: TRBV9
D: .
DNA: TGTGCCAGCAGCGTACTCCCGACGGGGGAACAGGTTAGCTCCTACAATGAGCAGTTCTTC
CDR3: CASSVLPTGEQVSSYNEQFF

J: TRBJ1-1
size: once
V: TRBV7-8
D: .
DNA: TGTGCCAGCAGCGAAGGTCTAAGGGAGTATGAAGCTTTCTTT
CDR3: CASSEGLREYEAFF

J: TRBJ1-6
size: .
V: TRBV7-9
D: .
DNA: TGTGCCAGCAGCTTATACGGGGCAGGGGATAATTCACCCCTCCACTTT
CDR3: CASSLYGAGDNSPLHF

J: TRBJ2-3
size: .
V: TRBV28
D: TRBD2
DNA: TGTGCCAGCAGTTTTCACTCGGGAGGCCCGACTAGCACAGATACGCAGTATTTT
CDR3: CASSFHSGGPTSTDTQYF

J: TRBJ1-2
size: .
V: TRBV4-1
D: .
DNA: TGCGCCAGCAGCCAGCCAACCCAGGGACGCCTTTACGGCTACACCTTC
CDR3: CASSQPTQGRLYGYTF

J: TRBJ2-1
size: .
V: TRBV28
D: TRBD2
DNA: TGTGCCAGCAGTCCGCAACCACTAGCGGGAGGTGATGAGCAGTTCTTC
CDR3: CASSPQPLAGGDEQFF

J: TRBJ1-5
size: once
V: TRBV4-1
D: .
DNA: TGCGCCAGCAGCCAAGATAGGCAGGGTGCCATGGCCCAGCATTTT
CDR3: CASSQDRQGAMAQHF

J: TRBJ1-2
size: .
V: TRBV12-5
D: .
DNA: TGTGCTAGTGGTTTTGGGAAATCTAACTATGGCTACACCTTC
CDR3: CASGFGKSNYGYTF

J: TRBJ1-1
size: .
V: TRBV5-4
D: .
DNA: TGTGCCAGCAGCGGAACGGACAGCCCCACTGAAGCTTTCTTT
CDR3: CASSGTDSPTEAFF

J: TRBJ1-1
size: .
V: TRBV20-1
D: .
DNA: TGCAGTGCTAGGGAGAACACTGAAGCTTTCTTT
CDR3: CSARENTEAFF

J: TRBJ2-5
size: .
V: TRBV7-5
D: .
DNA: TGTGCCAGAAGCCGGGCCCCAGGGGATTTTAAAGAGACCCAGTACTTC
CDR3: CARSRAPGDFKETQYF

J: TRBJ1-4
size: .
V: TRBV5-1
D: .
DNA: TGCGCCAGCAGCACAGGGTCGGCTAATGAAAAACTGTTTTTT
CDR3: CASSTGSANEKLFF

J: TRBJ2-3
size: .
V: TRBV7-3
D: TRBD2
DNA: TGTGCCAGCAGCCCGGGACTAGCAAGGGTCACAGATACGCAGTATTTT
CDR3: CASSPGLARVTDTQYF

J: TRBJ2-7
size: .
V: TRBV10-3
D: .
DNA: TGTGCCATCAGTGCAAATACCTACGAGCAGTACTTC
CDR3: CAISANTYEQYF

J: TRBJ2-5
size: .
V: TRBV9
D: TRBD2
DNA: TGTGCCAGCAGCGTAGCTCCGACTAGCGGGAGGGGGATAGACTTC
CDR3: CASSVAPTSGRGIDF

J: TRBJ2-1
size: .
V: TRBV20-1
D: .
DNA: TGCAGTGCTAATCCAGTTAGTGAGCAGTTCTTC
CDR3: CSANPVSEQFF

J: TRBJ2-1
size: .
V: TRBV5-4
D: TRBD2
DNA: TGTGCCAGCAGCTTTGTGCGGGGGGGAACCTACAATGAGCAGTTCTTC
CDR3: CASSFVRGGTYNEQFF

J: TRBJ2-1
size: .
V: TRBV28
D: TRBD2
DNA: TGTGCCAGCACCAAAGCGGGATCCTACAATGAGCAGTTCTTC
CDR3: CASTKAGSYNEQFF

J: TRBJ2-7
size: few
V: TRBV28
D: .
DNA: TGTGCCAGCAGTTCTCAGCGCAAGCAGTACTTC
CDR3: CASSSQRKQYF

J: TRBJ2-4
size: .
V: TRBV4-1
D: TRBD1
DNA: TGCGCCAGCAGCCAAGGGAGTAGGACAGGGTTGGCCAAAAACATTCAGTACTTC
CDR3: CASSQGSRTGLAKNIQYF

J: TRBJ1-2
size: .
V: TRBV5-4
D: TRBD1
DNA: TGTGCCAGCAGCTCCCGACAGGGGGCCTACTATGGCTACACCTTC
CDR3: CASSSRQGAYYGYTF

J: TRBJ2-3
size: .
V: TRBV13
D: .
DNA: TGTGCCAGCACAAAAGTTGCAGATACGCAGTATTTT
CDR3: CASTKVADTQYF

J: TRBJ2-7
size: .
V: TRBV5-4
D: .
DNA: TGTGCCAGCAGCCTGCAGTGGCGGGAGCAGTACTTC
CDR3: CASSLQWREQYF

J: TRBJ1-5
size: .
V: TRBV19
D: .
DNA: TGTGCCAGTAGTATAGAGGGAGGGCAGCCCCAGCATTTT
CDR3: CASSIEGGQPQHF

J: TRBJ1-2
size: .
V: TRBV6-6
D: TRBD1
DNA: TGTGCCAGCAGTCCTAGACAGGGGTCTGGTGGCTACACCTTC
CDR3: CASSPRQGSGGYTF

J: TRBJ2-3
size: .
V: TRBV7-9
D: TRBD2
DNA: TGTGCCAGCAGCTTAGTGCGGGAGATCAACACAGATACGCAGTATTTT
CDR3: CASSLVREINTDTQYF

J: TRBJ2-1
size: .
V: TRBV28
D: .
DNA: TGTGCCAGCAGGGTCACCGGGACGGCGAGGTACAATGAGCAGTTCTTC
CDR3: CASRVTGTARYNEQFF